One TCR beta chain is described in this entry. What it recognizes is unknown. This sample is drawn from a study of T-cell memory formation after mild COVID-19. Whole-study context: Largely, the TCR clusters proved donor specific. Study outcomes and limitations: Shrinking CD4+ clones were chiefly CM and EM; CD8+ ones were chiefly EMRA.

From 5'RACE with constant-segment primers came TCR alpha and TCR beta cDNA libraries that carried sample barcodes and UMIs. TCRdb itself ran the 5' RACE reads through MiXCR, one entry per CDR3 protein. The data contain about 120,000 distinct CDR3 sequences, approximately 22% of them seen just once; the ten biggest clones take up roughly two fifths. Trimming left V 3 bases short and J 6 bases short, with 9 bases between. The CDR3 extends over 13 amino acids. CDR1 and CDR2 from the germline V gene are SEHNR and FQNEAQ (reference sequence). This clonotype was sampled from a young man who had mild COVID-19 (a few samples of this study predate the infection). Cell type and time point are not known. This chain uses TRBV7-9 with TRBJ2-1, with no clear D. Specimen: PBMCs or a T cell subset sorted from them (not recorded which). CDR3 sequence: CASSFSELNEQFF. CDR3 sequence (DNA): TGTGCCAGCAGCTTTAGTGAACTCAATGAGCAGTTCTTC.